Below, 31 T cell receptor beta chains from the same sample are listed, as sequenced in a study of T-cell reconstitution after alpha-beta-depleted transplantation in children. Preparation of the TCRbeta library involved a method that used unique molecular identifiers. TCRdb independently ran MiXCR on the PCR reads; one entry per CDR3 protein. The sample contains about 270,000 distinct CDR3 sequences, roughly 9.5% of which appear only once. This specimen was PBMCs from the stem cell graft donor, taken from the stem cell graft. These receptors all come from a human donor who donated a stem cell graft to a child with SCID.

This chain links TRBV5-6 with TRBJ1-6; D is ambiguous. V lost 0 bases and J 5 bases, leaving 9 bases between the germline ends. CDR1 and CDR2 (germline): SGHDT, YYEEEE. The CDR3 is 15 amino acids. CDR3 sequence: CASSLAGTDNSPLHF. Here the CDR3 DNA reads TGTGCCAGCAGCTTGGCCGGTACGGATAATTCACCCCTCCACTTT.

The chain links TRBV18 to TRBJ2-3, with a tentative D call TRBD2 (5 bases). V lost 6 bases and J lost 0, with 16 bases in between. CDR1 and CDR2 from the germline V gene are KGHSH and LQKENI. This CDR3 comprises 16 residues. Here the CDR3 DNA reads TGTGCCAGCTCCCCCCTCGAGCGGAAAAGCACAGATACGCAGTATTTT. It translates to CASSPLERKSTDTQYF. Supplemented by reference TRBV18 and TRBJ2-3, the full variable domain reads NAGVMQNPRHLVRRRGQEARLRCSPMKGHSHVYWYRQLPEEGLKFMVYLQKENIIDESGMPKERFSAEFPKEGPSILRIQQVVRGDSAAYFCASSPLERKSTDTQYFGPGTRLTVL.

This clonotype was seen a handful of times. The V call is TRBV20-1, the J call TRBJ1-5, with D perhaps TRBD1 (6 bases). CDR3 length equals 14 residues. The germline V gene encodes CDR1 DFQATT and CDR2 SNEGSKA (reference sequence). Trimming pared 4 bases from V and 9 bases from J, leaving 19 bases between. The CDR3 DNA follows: TGCAGTGCTACATTGGGCCAGGGGAGAGGGCCCCAGCATTTT. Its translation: CSATLGQGRGPQHF.

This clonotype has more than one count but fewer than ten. In DNA form, the CDR3 reads TGTGCCAGCAGCCAAGATTCCCGGCCAGGGCGTCGTATTCAAGAGACCCAGTACTTC. It encodes CASSQDSRPGRRIQETQYF. The chain couples TRBV3-1 to TRBJ2-5; TRBD1 is a possible D gene (5 bases). Germline CDR1 LGHDT, CDR2 YNNKEL (reference sequence). Trimming took off 0 bases at V and 2 bases at J, with 22 bases between the two ends. This CDR3 contains 19 residues.

The CDR3 sequence: CASSRGVEQFF. The CDR3 DNA sequence: TGTGCCAGCAGTCGAGGGGTTGAGCAGTTCTTC. The chain uses TRBV2 and TRBJ2-1, with D perhaps assigned TRBD1 or TRBD2 (5 bases each). The CDR3 sequence is 11 residues long. V dropped 5 bases and J dropped 9 bases, with 8 bases sitting between them. Germline CDR1 and CDR2: SNHLY and FYNNEI.

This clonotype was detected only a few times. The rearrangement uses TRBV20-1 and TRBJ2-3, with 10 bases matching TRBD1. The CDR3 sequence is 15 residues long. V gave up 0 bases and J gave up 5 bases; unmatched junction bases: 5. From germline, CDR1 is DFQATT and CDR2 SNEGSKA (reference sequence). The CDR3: CSARDPDRGLDTQYF. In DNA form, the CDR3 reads TGCAGTGCTAGAGATCCTGACAGGGGGCTAGATACGCAGTATTTT.

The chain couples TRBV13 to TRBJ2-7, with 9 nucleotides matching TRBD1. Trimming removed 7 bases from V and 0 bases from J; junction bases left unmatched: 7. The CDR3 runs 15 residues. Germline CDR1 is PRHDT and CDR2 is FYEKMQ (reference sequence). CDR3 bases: TGTGCCAGCACGCTAGGGGACAGGGACTCCTACGAGCAGTACTTC. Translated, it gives CASTLGDRDSYEQYF.

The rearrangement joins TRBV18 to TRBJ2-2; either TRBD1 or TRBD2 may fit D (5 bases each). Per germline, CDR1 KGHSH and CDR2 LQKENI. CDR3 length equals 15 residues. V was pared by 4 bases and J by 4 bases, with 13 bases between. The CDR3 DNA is TGTGCCAGCTCACGGGGGACGGACGTCACCGGGGAGCTGTTTTTT. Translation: CASSRGTDVTGELFF.

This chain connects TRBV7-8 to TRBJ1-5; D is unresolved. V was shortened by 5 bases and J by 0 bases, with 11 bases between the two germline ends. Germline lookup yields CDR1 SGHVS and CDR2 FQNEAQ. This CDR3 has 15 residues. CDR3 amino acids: CASSPRTDSNQPQHF. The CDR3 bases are TGTGCCAGCAGCCCCAGGACGGATAGCAATCAGCCCCAGCATTTT. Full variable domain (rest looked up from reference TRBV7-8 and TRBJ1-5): GAGVSQSPRYKVAKRGQDVALRCDPISGHVSLFWYQQALGQGPEFLTYFQNEAQLDKSGLPSDRFFAERPEGSVSTLKIQRTQQEDSAVYLCASSPRTDSNQPQHFGDGTRLSIL.

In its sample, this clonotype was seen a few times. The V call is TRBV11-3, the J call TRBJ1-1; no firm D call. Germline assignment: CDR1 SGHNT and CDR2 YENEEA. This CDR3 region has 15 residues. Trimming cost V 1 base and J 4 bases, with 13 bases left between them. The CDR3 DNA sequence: TGTGCCAGCAGCTTAGGGAAAGGGTTAAGCACTGAAGCTTTCTTT. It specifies CASSLGKGLSTEAFF.

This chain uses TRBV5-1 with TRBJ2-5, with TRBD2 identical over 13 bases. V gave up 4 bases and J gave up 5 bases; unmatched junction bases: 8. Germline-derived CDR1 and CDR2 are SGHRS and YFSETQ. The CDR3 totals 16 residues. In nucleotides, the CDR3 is TGCGCCAGCAGCCCTGGACTAGCGGGAGCGTTTGAGACCCAGTACTTC. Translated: CASSPGLAGAFETQYF.

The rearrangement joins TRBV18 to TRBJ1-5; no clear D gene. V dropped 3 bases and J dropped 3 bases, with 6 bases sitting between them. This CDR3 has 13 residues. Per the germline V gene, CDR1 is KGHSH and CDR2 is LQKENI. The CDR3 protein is CASSPVPNQPQHF. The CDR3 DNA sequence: TGTGCCAGCTCACCTGTACCCAATCAGCCCCAGCATTTT. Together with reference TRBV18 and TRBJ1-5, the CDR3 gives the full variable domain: NAGVMQNPRHLVRRRGQEARLRCSPMKGHSHVYWYRQLPEEGLKFMVYLQKENIIDESGMPKERFSAEFPKEGPSILRIQQVVRGDSAAYFCASSPVPNQPQHFGDGTRLSIL.

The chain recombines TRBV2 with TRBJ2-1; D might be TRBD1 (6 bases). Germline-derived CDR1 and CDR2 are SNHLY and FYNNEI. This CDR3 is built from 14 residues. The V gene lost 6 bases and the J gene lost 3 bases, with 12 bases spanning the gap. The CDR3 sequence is CASRDWTDYNEQFF. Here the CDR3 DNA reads TGTGCCAGCAGGGACTGGACAGACTACAATGAGCAGTTCTTC.

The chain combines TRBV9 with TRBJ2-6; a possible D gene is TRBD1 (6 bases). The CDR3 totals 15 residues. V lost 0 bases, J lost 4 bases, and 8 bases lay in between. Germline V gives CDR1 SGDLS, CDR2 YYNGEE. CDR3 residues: CASSVEGVGANVLTF. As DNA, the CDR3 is TGTGCCAGCAGCGTAGAGGGGGTCGGGGCCAACGTCCTGACTTTC.

CDR3 sequence: CASRTGGEKLFF. The CDR3 DNA reads as TGCGCCAGCAGGACAGGGGGAGAAAAACTGTTTTTT. V gene TRBV5-1 combines with J gene TRBJ1-4, with 9 bases identical to TRBD1. V lost 5 bases to trimming and J lost 8 bases; unmatched junction nucleotides: 1. CDR3 size: 12 residues. Germline CDR1 is SGHRS and CDR2 is YFSETQ.

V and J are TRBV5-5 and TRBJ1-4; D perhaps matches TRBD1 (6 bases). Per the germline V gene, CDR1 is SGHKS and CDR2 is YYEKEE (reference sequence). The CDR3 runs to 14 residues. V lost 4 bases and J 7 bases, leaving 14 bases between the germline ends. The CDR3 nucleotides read TGTGCCAGCAGCCAGGGGCCGTTTGGTGAAAAACTGTTTTTT. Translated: CASSQGPFGEKLFF.

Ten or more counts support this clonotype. The CDR3 sequence: CASSFTGGTKNIQYF. CDR3 nucleotides: TGTGCCAGCAGCTTTACAGGGGGAACCAAAAACATTCAGTACTTC. The genes are TRBV13 and TRBJ2-4; 8 nucleotides agree with TRBD1. V trimming: 3 bases; J trimming: 2 bases; junction bases outside the gene matches: 3. The CDR3 runs to 15 residues. Germline-derived CDR1 and CDR2 are PRHDT and FYEKMQ (reference sequence).

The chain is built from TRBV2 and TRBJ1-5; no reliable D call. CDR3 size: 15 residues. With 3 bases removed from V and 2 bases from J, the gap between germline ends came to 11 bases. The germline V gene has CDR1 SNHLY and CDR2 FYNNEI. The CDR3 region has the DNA TGTGCCAGCAGTGAGGAATGGGGAGGCAATCAGCCCCAGCATTTT. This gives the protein CASSEEWGGNQPQHF.

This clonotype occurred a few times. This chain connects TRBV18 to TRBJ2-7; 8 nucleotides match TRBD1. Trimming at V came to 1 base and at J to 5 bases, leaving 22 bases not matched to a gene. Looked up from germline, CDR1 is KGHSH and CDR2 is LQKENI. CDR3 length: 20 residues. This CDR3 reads CASSPLLLQGAQESIHEQYF. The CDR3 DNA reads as TGTGCCAGCTCACCACTTCTGCTGCAGGGGGCTCAGGAAAGTATCCACGAGCAGTACTTC.

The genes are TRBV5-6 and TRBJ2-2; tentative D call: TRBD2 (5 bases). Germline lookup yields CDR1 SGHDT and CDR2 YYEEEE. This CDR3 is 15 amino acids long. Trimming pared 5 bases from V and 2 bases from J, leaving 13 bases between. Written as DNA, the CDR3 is TGTGCCAGCAGGGGTACGGGAATAAACACCGGGGAGCTGTTTTTT. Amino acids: CASRGTGINTGELFF.

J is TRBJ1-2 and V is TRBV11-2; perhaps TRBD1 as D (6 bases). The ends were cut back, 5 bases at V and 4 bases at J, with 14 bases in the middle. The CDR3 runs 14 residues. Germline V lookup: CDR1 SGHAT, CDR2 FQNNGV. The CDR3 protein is CASSPDSSFYGYTF. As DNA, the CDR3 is TGTGCCAGCAGCCCGGACAGTTCTTTCTATGGCTACACCTTC.

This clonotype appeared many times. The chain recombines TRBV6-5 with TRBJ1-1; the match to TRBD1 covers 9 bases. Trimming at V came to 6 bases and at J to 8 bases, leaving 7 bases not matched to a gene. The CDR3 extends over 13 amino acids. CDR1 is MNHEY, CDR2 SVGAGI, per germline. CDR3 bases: TGTGCCAGCAGCCCTACCGGGACAGGGGAAGCTTTCTTT. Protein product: CASSPTGTGEAFF.

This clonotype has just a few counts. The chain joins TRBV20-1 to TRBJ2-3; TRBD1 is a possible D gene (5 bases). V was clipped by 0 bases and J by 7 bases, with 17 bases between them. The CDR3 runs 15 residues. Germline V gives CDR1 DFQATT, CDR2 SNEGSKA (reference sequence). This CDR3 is CSARDGKVGANTQYF. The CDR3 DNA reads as TGCAGTGCTAGAGATGGGAAGGTTGGGGCAAATACGCAGTATTTT.

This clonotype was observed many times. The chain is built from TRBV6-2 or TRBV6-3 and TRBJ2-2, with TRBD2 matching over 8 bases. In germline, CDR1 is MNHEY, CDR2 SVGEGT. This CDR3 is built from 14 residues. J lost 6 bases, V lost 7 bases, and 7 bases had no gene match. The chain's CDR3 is CASKEAGAAGELFF. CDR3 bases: TGTGCCAGCAAGGAAGCGGGGGCGGCCGGGGAGCTGTTTTTT.

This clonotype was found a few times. As DNA, the CDR3 is TGTGCCAGCAGCTCGGGCTCTGTTATCGAGCAGTACTTC. Its protein is CASSSGSVIEQYF. The chain uses TRBV7-9 and TRBJ2-7, with no clear D. The V end lost 4 bases, the J end lost 6 bases, and 13 bases lay between the germline ends. Germline V lookup: CDR1 SEHNR, CDR2 FQNEAQ (reference sequence). The CDR3 consists of 13 residues.

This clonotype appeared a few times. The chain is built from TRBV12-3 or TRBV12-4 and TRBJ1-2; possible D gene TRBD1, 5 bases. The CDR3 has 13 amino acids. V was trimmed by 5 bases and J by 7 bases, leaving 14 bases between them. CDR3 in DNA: TGTGCCAGCAGTCCCGGACACTCCACTGGCTACACCTTC. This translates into CASSPGHSTGYTF.

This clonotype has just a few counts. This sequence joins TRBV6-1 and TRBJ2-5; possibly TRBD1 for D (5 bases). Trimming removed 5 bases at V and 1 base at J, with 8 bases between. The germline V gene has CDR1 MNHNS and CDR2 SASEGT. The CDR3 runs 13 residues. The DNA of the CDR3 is TGTGCCAGCAGTAGGACATTCCAAGAGACCCAGTACTTC. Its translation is CASSRTFQETQYF.

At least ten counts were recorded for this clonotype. The CDR3 DNA follows: TGTGCCAGCAGCTTGGCCGGGCGGAACACTGAAGCTTTCTTT. This sequence encodes CASSLAGRNTEAFF. This chain links TRBV12-3 or TRBV12-4 with TRBJ1-1; D is undetermined. The V end was cut by 6 bases, the J end by 1 base, with 12 bases between. The CDR3 consists of 14 residues.

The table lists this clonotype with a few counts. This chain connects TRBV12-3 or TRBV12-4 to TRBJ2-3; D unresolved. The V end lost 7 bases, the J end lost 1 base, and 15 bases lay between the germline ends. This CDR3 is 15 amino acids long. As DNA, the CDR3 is TGTGCCAGCACCGCGGTCGTTTCGGGCACAGATACGCAGTATTTT. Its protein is CASTAVVSGTDTQYF.

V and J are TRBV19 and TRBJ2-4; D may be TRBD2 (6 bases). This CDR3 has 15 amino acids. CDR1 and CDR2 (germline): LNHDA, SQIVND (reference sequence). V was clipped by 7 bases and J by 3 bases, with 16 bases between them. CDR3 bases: TGTGCCAGTAACGCACTCCAGGGAGGCAAAAACATTCAGTACTTC. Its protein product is CASNALQGGKNIQYF.

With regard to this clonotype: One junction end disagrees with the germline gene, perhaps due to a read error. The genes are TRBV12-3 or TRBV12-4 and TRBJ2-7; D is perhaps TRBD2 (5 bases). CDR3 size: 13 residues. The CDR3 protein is CASSPTNSHEQYF. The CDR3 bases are TGTGCCAGCAGTCCGACTAACTCCCACGAGCAGTACTTC.